The entry below describes one T cell receptor (beta chain). Its antigen remains unidentified. The sample comes from a study of radiotherapy plus CTLA-4 blockade in lung cancer. Across the whole study: With about a third of patients having disease control, objective responses were seen in roughly 18%. Study results and limitations: Early blood T cell clone changes and increased post-radiation serum interferon-beta were reportedly the strongest response predictors. The study found tumor-derived TCR clones expanded in blood after radiotherapy plus ipilimumab.

The method was immunoSEQ multiplex PCR; TCRdb's version includes in-frame clones alone and lacks a portion of them. The sample holds about 38,000 clones, 70% to 85% seen once. People whose metastatic non-small-cell lung cancer was chemo-refractory got focal radiation along with CTLA-4 blockade by ipilimumab. CDR1 SGHNT and CDR2 YENEEA come from the germline V gene. This CDR3 comprises 16 residues. This receptor was taken from a human donor with non-small cell lung cancer who had stable disease on radiotherapy plus ipilimumab. The sample here was peripheral blood, taken from a patient treated with radiotherapy plus ipilimumab. This chain joins TRBV11-3 and TRBJ2-5; D might be TRBD1 (6 bases). The better agreement between TRBJ2-7 and the DNA end casts doubt on the J call. DNA of the CDR3: TGTGCCAGCAGCCCTTACACAGGGTCGGCATTGAACGAGCAGTACTTC. This encodes CASSPYTGSALNEQYF.